The sequence of this T cell receptor beta chain was determined in a study of blood T cell repertoires in COVID-19 (dated by TCRdb to about 2020). For the wider study: The collaborator samples originated in the United States, Italy and Spain and spanned the acute and convalescent phases of COVID-19. The repertoires were released in a freely available public database meant as a resource for research on the immune response to SARS-CoV-2. The dataset comprised deeply sampled blood TCRbeta repertoires from subjects exposed to, actively infected with, or recovered from COVID-19. The material from the prospective study consisted of cDNA or gDNA derived from T cells, B-cell-depleted T cells, or PBMCs. Where available, HLA class I and class II types were obtained from metadata supplied by the sample provider rather than from assay-based typing. The samples were drawn from the first 160 participants of the ongoing ImmuneRACE study and from 950 to 1,500 subjects provided by 6 global collaborators. Nearly every sample came with metadata listing a de-identified subject ID, COVID-19 status, age in years and sex.

The immunoSEQ Assay, a bias-controlled multiplex PCR, was used to amplify TCRbeta CDR3 regions from genomic DNA. Under the source paper's analysis protocol: The number of nucleated cells in each sample was estimated by amplification of reference gene primers within the assay. To quantify the absolute abundance of each unique TCRbeta CDR3 rearrangement, sequence reads were collapsed and filtered. For each sample, productive Simpson clonality was calculated as the square root of Simpson's diversity index across productive rearrangements. TCRdb mirrors the immuneACCESS table, restricted to in-frame sequences. Some clones are absent from its copies; in checked studies, under half trace to an unresolved V gene, and the reason for the others is unknown. That table is the source of V, J and clone size, and D and trimming were worked out from the DNA. The sample table records roughly 320,000 clones; 85% to 90% of these occur just once. The ten top clones hold over 3.5% of the sample.

In the prospective study, participants were about 18 to 95 years old, resided in fewer than 25 geographic areas of the United States, and were enrolled through a virtual design. To assign participants to cohorts, the prospective study relied on clinical history that participants themselves reported in a screening survey and a study questionnaire. For ImmuneRACE Cohort 3, a participant was defined as recovered based on two consecutive negative NP/OP PCR tests, clearance by a healthcare professional, or resolution of symptoms. In the prospective study, whole blood, serum and a nasopharyngeal or oropharyngeal swab were collected from each participant by mobile phlebotomists. Over a roughly 2-month period, participants in the prospective study had the option of providing additional blood draws and questionnaires. Blood samples from the prospective study were shipped frozen or at room temperature prior to DNA extraction.

Overall study results and their limits: How much clinical and demographic metadata was included differed by source and by participant, and the metadata was provided uncurated.

On this clone itself: Its antigen specificity is not known. No quality values exist for individual bases; no much larger clone is one base distant.

CDR1 LGHDT and CDR2 YNNKEL are derived from the germline V gene (reference sequence). Its CDR3 holds 16 amino acids, cysteine through phenylalanine. The retained sequence is limited to the CDR3, 48 bases, with the frame set at the first base. The V end gives up 4 bases and the J end 7 bases, leaving 9 bases in the junction not matched to a gene. The source is a man under 40 who had recovered from COVID-19. The V gene is TRBV3-1 (or the pseudogene TRBV3-2) and the J gene is TRBJ2-1; TRBD2 lines up with 11 middle nucleotides. The sample was PBMCs or T cells enriched from blood (not recorded which). The CDR3 here reads CASSPRTSGSLNEQFF. The nucleotide sequence reads as follows: TGTGCCAGCAGCCCCAGGACTAGCGGGTCCCTTAATGAGCAGTTCTTC.